The clone carrying this T cell receptor beta chain was observed many times. The record originates from a study of human T cells and chemical hapten exposure. The time point: pre-sensitization, week 0. The treatment was: therapeutic diphenylcyclopropenone sensitization with weekly scalp DPC. Germline CDR1 reads SQVTM; CDR2 reads ANQGSEA. The length of the CDR3 is 15 residues. V shed 6 bases, J shed 7 bases, and the junction held 14 bases outside the gene matches. It was the library that attached unique molecular identifiers to individual cDNA molecules. TCRdb processed the RACE reads anew with MiXCR; each CDR3 protein has one entry. The sample has about 93,000 distinct CDR3 sequences; 8.5% to 9% are singletons.

Sequences were derived from whole blood, sampled in connection with sensitization to the hapten diphenylcyclopropenone (DPC). This receptor was obtained from a man in his forties with alopecia areata. Some clones in this sample may be carry-over from other donors' samples. This chain links TRBV29-1 with TRBJ1-4; 7 nucleotides match TRBD1. CDR3: CSVVLTAGGGEKLFF. As DNA, the CDR3 is TGCAGCGTGGTATTGACAGCAGGGGGTGGTGAAAAACTGTTTTTT.